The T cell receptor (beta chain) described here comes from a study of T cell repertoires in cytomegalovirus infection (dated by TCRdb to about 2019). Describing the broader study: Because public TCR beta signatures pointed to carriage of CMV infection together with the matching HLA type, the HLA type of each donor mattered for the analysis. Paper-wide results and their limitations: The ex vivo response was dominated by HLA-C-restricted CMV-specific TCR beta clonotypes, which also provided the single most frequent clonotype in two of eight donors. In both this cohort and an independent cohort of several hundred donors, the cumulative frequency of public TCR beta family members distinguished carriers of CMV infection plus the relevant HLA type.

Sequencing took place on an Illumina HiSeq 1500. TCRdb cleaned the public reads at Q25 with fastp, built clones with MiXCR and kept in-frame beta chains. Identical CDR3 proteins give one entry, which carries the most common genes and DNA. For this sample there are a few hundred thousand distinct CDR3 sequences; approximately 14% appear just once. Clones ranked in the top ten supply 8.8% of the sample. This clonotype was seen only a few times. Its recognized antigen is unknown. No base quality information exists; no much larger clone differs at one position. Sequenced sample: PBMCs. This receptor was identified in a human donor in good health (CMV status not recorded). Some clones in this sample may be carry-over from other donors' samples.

CDR3 sequence: CASSLTRGPNYGYTF. The DNA reads as follows: TGTGCCAGCAGCTTAACGAGGGGACCTAACTATGGCTACACCTTC. The V gene is TRBV7-9 and the J gene is TRBJ1-2; a weak D assignment points to TRBD1 (5 bases agree). CDR1 and CDR2 (SEHNR, FQNEAQ) derive from the germline V gene (reference sequence). V sheds 2 bases and J sheds 0 bases, leaving 10 bases between their ends. From the cysteine up to the phenylalanine, the CDR3 has a length of 15 residues. Only the CDR3 portion is preserved as DNA: 45 bases, with reading frame beginning at the first base.